The clone carrying this T cell receptor (beta chain) has ten or more counts. The antigen is unknown. Regions amplified from RNA transcripts were the TCR beta CDR3 regions. HTBI primers were the set used in a first-round RT-PCR of the TCR CDR3. TCRdb called the multiplex PCR reads again in MiXCR, with one record for every CDR3 protein. The data show around 620,000 distinct CDR3 sequences, 14% seen once. A NOSPECS grade of at least 4, a Clinical Activity Score of at least 3 and duration under 3 months were recorded in ophthalmopathy patients. The PBMCs were taken from about 9.7 ml of fresh peripheral blood. With V trimmed by 7 bases and J by 2 bases, 18 bases remained unmatched. Germline loops: CDR1 SEHNR, CDR2 FQNEAQ (reference sequence). This CDR3 region has 18 residues. This record belongs to a study of T cells in Graves' hyperthyroidism and ophthalmopathy. General observations from the study: Most thyroid clonotypes expanded above 0.001 were also detected in blood.

This sequence originates from a woman younger than 30 with Graves' ophthalmopathy. J is TRBJ2-3 and V is TRBV7-9; 7 bases map to TRBD1. Sequencing used blood. CDR3 in amino acids: CASTTYWPGTDLTDTQYF. CDR3 nucleotide sequence: TGTGCCAGCACCACCTATTGGCCCGGGACAGACCTCACAGATACGCAGTATTTT. Looking up the rest from reference TRBV7-9 and TRBJ2-3 gives the full variable domain: DTGVSQNPRHKITKRGQNVTFRCDPISEHNRLYWYRQTLGQGPEFLTYFQNEAQLEKSRLLSDRFSAERPKGSFSTLEIQRTEQGDSAMYLCASTTYWPGTDLTDTQYFGPGTRLTVL.